The rows below give T cell receptor beta chains drawn from one sample of a study of blood T cell repertoires in COVID-19. Sequencing was performed with immunoSEQ multiplex PCR; in TCRdb, only in-frame clones are kept and a portion is missing. Here the sample spans some 220,000 clones, less than 90% being singletons. The specimen was PBMCs or T cells enriched from blood (not recorded which). The receptor set was obtained from a woman aged 45-59 years in a cohort exposed to, infected with or recovered from COVID-19 (not recorded which). Both conserved end residues are trimmed from each CDR3. A D gene is named only where the DNA matches it firmly.

j_gene: TRBJ2-5
v_gene: TRBV4-1
d_gene: TRBD2
CDR3aa: ASSQDLGTSPETQY

j_gene: TRBJ1-6
v_gene: TRBV10-3
d_gene: -
CDR3aa: AITMNPRNSPLH

j_gene: TRBJ1-5
v_gene: TRBV3-1/TRBV3-2
d_gene: -
CDR3aa: ASSFPDQPQH

j_gene: TRBJ2-5
v_gene: TRBV20-1
d_gene: TRBD2
CDR3aa: SASGLAGNPETQY

j_gene: TRBJ2-5
v_gene: TRBV3-1/TRBV3-2
d_gene: TRBD2
CDR3aa: ASSRPPAGLAGGGETQY

j_gene: TRBJ2-3
v_gene: TRBV6-5
d_gene: -
CDR3aa: ASNVLNRNTDTQY

j_gene: TRBJ2-7
v_gene: TRBV18
d_gene: TRBD2
CDR3aa: ASRLGDGGGASYEQY

j_gene: TRBJ1-6
v_gene: TRBV6-5
d_gene: -
CDR3aa: ASSYSDLNSPLH

j_gene: TRBJ2-1
v_gene: TRBV11-1
d_gene: TRBD1
CDR3aa: ASSRDREAQF

j_gene: TRBJ2-3
v_gene: TRBV6-2/TRBV6-3
d_gene: -
CDR3aa: ASSPHLDTQY

j_gene: TRBJ2-6
v_gene: TRBV5-4
d_gene: -
CDR3aa: ASSLAGLTGANVLT

j_gene: TRBJ1-4
v_gene: TRBV4-1
d_gene: TRBD1
CDR3aa: ASSLTGTGFEKLF

j_gene: TRBJ2-1
v_gene: TRBV9
d_gene: -
CDR3aa: ASSAAGVGWDNEQF

j_gene: TRBJ1-2
v_gene: TRBV6-2/TRBV6-3
d_gene: -
CDR3aa: ASSPGHTNYGYT

j_gene: TRBJ1-2
v_gene: TRBV24-1
d_gene: TRBD1
CDR3aa: ATSDYDRGYGYT

j_gene: TRBJ2-5
v_gene: TRBV5-1
d_gene: -
CDR3aa: ASSPSGPVETQY

j_gene: TRBJ1-5
v_gene: TRBV9
d_gene: -
CDR3aa: ASSVSPASDQPQH

j_gene: TRBJ2-5
v_gene: TRBV21-1
d_gene: -
CDR3aa: ASRGDRRCKTQY

j_gene: TRBJ2-5
v_gene: TRBV25-1
d_gene: -
CDR3aa: ASSESFSPGEPETQY

j_gene: TRBJ1-1
v_gene: TRBV7-8
d_gene: -
CDR3aa: ASSLGQSTEAF